Presented here are 14 T cell receptor beta chains from one specimen sequenced in a study of blood T cell repertoires in COVID-19. Sequenced by immunoSEQ multiplex PCR; TCRdb stores in-frame clones only, minus some. This table holds about 180,000 clones, around 73% found once. Input material: PBMCs or T cells enriched from blood (not recorded which). Receptor source: a woman between 50 and 59 years old who had recovered from COVID-19.

The chain is built from TRBV30 and TRBJ2-1; D unclear. The germline V gene has CDR1 GTSNPN and CDR2 SVGIG (reference sequence). The CDR3 length is 11 residues. Trimming took off 0 bases at V and 8 bases at J, with 5 bases between the two ends. The CDR3 sequence: CAWSVRYEQFF. The CDR3 DNA reads as TGTGCCTGGAGTGTACGGTATGAGCAGTTCTTC.

There are a few counts of this clone. The chain couples TRBV18 to TRBJ1-1; D call uncertain. Trimming cost V 3 bases and J 5 bases, with 4 bases left between them. The CDR3 contains 11 residues. CDR1 KGHSH and CDR2 LQKENI come from the germline V gene. The CDR3 spells CASSPETEAFF. For the CDR3, the DNA is TGTGCCAGCTCACCGGAGACTGAAGCTTTCTTT.

DNA for the CDR3: TGTGCCAGTAGTATAGCACCTCCGGGACAGGCCTACAACACTGAAGCTTTCTTT. Its translation: CASSIAPPGQAYNTEAFF. V is TRBV19 and J is TRBJ1-1; 8 nucleotides line up with TRBD1. This CDR3 comprises 18 residues. J was trimmed by 2 bases and V by 1 base; bases with no gene match: 12. Germline loops: CDR1 LNHDA, CDR2 SQIVND (reference sequence).

The chain carries TRBV9 and TRBJ1-2; 8 positions agree with TRBD1. This CDR3 has 15 residues. Germline V CDR1 and CDR2: SGDLS, YYNGEE. The ends lost 3 bases at V and 8 bases at J; junction bases unmatched: 12. The CDR3 DNA reads as TGTGCCAGCAGCGCGACAGGGGAGAGGAGTCGCGGCTACACCTTC. It specifies CASSATGERSRGYTF.

CDR3 residues: CASSRGQGRGTFNQPQHF. CDR3 sequence (DNA): TGTGCCAGCAGCCGGGGACAGGGAAGGGGTACTTTTAATCAGCCCCAGCATTTT. This chain uses TRBV5-5 with TRBJ1-5; 9 bases align to TRBD1. Germline V gene data show CDR1 as SGHKS and CDR2 as YYEKEE (reference sequence). The CDR3 has 18 residues. V shed 4 bases, J shed 4 bases, and the junction held 15 bases outside the gene matches.

This chain connects TRBV2 to TRBJ1-1, with D tentatively TRBD1 (6 bases). This CDR3 region has 14 residues. V was clipped by 3 bases and J by 0 bases, with 8 bases between them. Germline V gene sequence: CDR1 SNHLY, CDR2 FYNNEI. The CDR3 region has the DNA TGTGCCAGCAGTGATACAGGGTTGAACACTGAAGCTTTCTTT. Translating it yields CASSDTGLNTEAFF.

This clone was observed a handful of times. The rearrangement uses TRBV4-1 and TRBJ2-1; maybe TRBD1 (5 bases). The CDR3 consists of 12 residues. With 0 bases removed from V and 14 bases from J, the gap between germline ends came to 11 bases. Germline CDR1 MGHRA, CDR2 YSYEKL. The CDR3 region has the DNA TGCGCCAGCAGCCAAGATACCCAGGGAAAGTTCTTC. Translation: CASSQDTQGKFF.

CDR3 nucleotides: TGTGCCAGCACCTCGGGACAGGGGGCCTACGAGCAGTACTTC. Encoded protein: CASTSGQGAYEQYF. The rearrangement uses TRBV28 and TRBJ2-7, with 11 bases matching TRBD1. The V gene end was trimmed by 7 bases and the J gene end by 2 bases; junction bases not matched to a gene: 4. The CDR3 is 14 residues long. Per germline, CDR1 MDHEN and CDR2 SYDVKM.

The V gene is TRBV4-1, the J gene TRBJ1-2; TRBD1 agrees at 9 bases. The CDR3 runs 18 residues. After removal of 1 base from V and 0 bases from J, the junction contained 9 bases not matched to a gene. Germline CDR1 MGHRA, CDR2 YSYEKL. The CDR3 DNA is TGCGCCAGCAGCCAAGGCTACAGGGGGCTCAGAGCTAACTATGGCTACACCTTC. This sequence encodes CASSQGYRGLRANYGYTF.

The V call is TRBV19, the J call TRBJ1-2; D might be TRBD1 (5 bases). With 4 bases removed from V and 1 base from J, the gap between germline ends came to 16 bases. CDR1 and CDR2 (germline): LNHDA, SQIVND (reference sequence). The CDR3 extends over 16 amino acids. The chain's CDR3 is CASSKVGAERNYGYTF. CDR3 DNA sequence: TGTGCCAGTAGTAAAGTTGGGGCAGAACGTAACTATGGCTACACCTTC. The whole variable domain, filled in from reference TRBV19 and TRBJ1-2, reads DGGITQSPKYLFRKEGQNVTLSCEQNLNHDAMYWYRQDPGQGLRLIYYSQIVNDFQKGDIAEGYSVSREKKESFPLTVTSAQKNPTAFYLCASSKVGAERNYGYTFGSGTRLTVV.

J is TRBJ2-7 and V is TRBV12-3 or TRBV12-4; weak D call: TRBD1 (6 bases). This CDR3 has 13 amino acids. V gave up 4 bases and J gave up 6 bases, with 13 bases separating them. For the CDR3, the DNA is TGTGCCAGCAGTTCCCCCACAGGGATCGAGCAGTACTTC. As protein: CASSSPTGIEQYF.

J is TRBJ2-1 and V is TRBV18; 9 positions match TRBD2. The CDR3 contains 17 residues. V lost 3 bases and J lost 10; bases outside the gene matches: 16. CDR1 and CDR2 (germline): KGHSH, LQKENI. The CDR3 bases are TGTGCCAGCTCACCCCAATGGGGTAGCGGGAGATCAGAAGAGCAGTTCTTC. Translating gives CASSPQWGSGRSEEQFF.

The chain joins TRBV5-1 to TRBJ2-2, with 10 bases identical to TRBD1. CDR3 size: 15 residues. CDR1 SGHRS and CDR2 YFSETQ come from the germline V gene. Losses at the gene ends were 2 bases for V and 6 bases for J; bases not matched to a gene: 4. CDR3 sequence reads: CASSFGTGDAGELFF. DNA of the CDR3: TGCGCCAGCAGCTTCGGGACAGGGGATGCCGGGGAGCTGTTTTTT.

This chain links TRBV5-1 with TRBJ2-3, with a tentative D call TRBD1 (5 bases). The germline gives CDR1 SGHRS, CDR2 YFSETQ. V gave up 0 bases and J gave up 6 bases, with 14 bases separating them. This CDR3 region has 15 residues. CDR3 nucleotides: TGCGCCAGCAGCTTGGCTCGCAGGGATGGCGATACGCAGTATTTT. As protein: CASSLARRDGDTQYF.